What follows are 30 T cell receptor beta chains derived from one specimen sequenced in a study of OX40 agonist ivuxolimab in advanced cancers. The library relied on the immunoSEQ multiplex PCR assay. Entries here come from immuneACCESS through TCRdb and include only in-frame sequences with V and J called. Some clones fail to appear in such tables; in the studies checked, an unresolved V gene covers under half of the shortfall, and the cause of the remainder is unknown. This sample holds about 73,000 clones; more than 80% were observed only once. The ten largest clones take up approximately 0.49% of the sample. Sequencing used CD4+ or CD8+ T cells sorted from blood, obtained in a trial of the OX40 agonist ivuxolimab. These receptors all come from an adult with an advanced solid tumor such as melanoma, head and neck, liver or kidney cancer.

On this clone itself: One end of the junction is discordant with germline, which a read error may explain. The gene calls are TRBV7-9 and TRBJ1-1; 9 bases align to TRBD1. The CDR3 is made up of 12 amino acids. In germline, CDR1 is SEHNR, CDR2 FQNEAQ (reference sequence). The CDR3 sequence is CASSLGQGITHF. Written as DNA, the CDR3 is TGTGCCAGCAGCCTCGGACAGGGGATTACTCACTTT. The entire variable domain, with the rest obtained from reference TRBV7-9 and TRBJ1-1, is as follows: DTGVSQNPRHKITKRGQNVTFRCDPISEHNRLYWYRQTLGQGPEFLTYFQNEAQLEKSRLLSDRFSAERPKGSFSTLEIQRTEQGDSAMYLCASSLGQGITHFGQGTRLTVV.

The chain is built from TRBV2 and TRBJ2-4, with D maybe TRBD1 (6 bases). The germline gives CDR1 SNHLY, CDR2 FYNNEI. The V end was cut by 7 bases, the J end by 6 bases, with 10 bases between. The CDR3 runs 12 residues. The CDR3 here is CASNRVRNIQYF. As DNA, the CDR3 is TGTGCCAGCAACAGGGTCCGAAACATTCAGTACTTC.

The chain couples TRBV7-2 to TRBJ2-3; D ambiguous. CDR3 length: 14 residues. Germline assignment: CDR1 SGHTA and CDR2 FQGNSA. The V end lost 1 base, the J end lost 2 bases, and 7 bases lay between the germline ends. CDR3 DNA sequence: TGTGCCAGCAGCTTAGGGGTAAACACAGATACGCAGTATTTT. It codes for CASSLGVNTDTQYF.

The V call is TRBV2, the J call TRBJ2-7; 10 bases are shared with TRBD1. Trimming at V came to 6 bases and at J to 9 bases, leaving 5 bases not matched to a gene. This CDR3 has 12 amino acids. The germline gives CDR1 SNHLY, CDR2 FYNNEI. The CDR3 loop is CASRTDRGRQYF. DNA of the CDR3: TGTGCCAGCAGAACCGACAGGGGGCGGCAGTACTTC.

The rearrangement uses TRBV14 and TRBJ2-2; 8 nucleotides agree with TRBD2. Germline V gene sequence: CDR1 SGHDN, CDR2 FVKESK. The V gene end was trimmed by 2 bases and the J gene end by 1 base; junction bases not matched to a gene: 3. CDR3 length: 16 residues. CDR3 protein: CASSQYLAGNTGELFF. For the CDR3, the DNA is TGTGCCAGCAGCCAATACCTAGCGGGGAACACCGGGGAGCTGTTTTTT.

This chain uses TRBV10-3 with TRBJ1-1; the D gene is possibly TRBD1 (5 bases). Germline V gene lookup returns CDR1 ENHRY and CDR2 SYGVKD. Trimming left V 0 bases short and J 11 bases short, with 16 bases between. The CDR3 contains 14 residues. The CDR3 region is CAISESAGGSSAFF. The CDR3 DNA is TGTGCCATCAGTGAGTCGGCCGGGGGAAGTTCGGCTTTCTTT.

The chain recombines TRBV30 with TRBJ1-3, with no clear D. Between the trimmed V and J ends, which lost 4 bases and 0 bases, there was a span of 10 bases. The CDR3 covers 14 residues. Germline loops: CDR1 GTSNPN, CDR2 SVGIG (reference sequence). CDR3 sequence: CAWKRAASGNTIYF. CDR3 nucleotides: TGTGCCTGGAAAAGGGCGGCCTCTGGAAACACCATATATTTT.

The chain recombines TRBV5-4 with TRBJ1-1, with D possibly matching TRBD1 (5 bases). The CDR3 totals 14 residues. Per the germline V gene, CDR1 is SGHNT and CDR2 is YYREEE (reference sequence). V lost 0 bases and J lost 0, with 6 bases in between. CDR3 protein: CASSLATVNTEAFF. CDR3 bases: TGTGCCAGCAGCTTGGCGACAGTGAACACTGAAGCTTTCTTT.

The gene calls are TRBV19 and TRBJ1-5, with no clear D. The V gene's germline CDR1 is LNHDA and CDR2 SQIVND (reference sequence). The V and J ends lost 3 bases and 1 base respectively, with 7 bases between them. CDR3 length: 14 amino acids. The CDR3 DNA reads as TGTGCCAGTAGTATGGCACAGAGCAATCAGCCCCAGCATTTT. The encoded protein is CASSMAQSNQPQHF.

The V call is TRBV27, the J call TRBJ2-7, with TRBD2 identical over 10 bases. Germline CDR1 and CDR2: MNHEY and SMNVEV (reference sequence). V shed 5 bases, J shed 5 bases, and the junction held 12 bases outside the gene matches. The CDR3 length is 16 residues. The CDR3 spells CASSLREAGGRDEQYF. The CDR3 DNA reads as TGTGCCAGCAGTCTCCGGGAAGCGGGAGGGAGGGACGAGCAGTACTTC.

CDR3 in amino acids: CASSVAGGNTIYF. Here the CDR3 DNA reads TGTGCCAGCAGCGTAGCCGGTGGAAACACCATATATTTT. This chain links TRBV9 with TRBJ1-3, with no clear D. The CDR3 loop spans 13 amino acids. The V and J ends lost 0 bases and 3 bases respectively, with 4 bases between them. Germline V gives CDR1 SGDLS, CDR2 YYNGEE.

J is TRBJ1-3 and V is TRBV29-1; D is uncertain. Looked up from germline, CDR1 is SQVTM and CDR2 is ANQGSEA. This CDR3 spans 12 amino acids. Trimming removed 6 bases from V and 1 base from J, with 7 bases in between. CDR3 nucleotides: TGCAGCGTGGCAGAGTCTGGAAACACCATATATTTT. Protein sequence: CSVAESGNTIYF.

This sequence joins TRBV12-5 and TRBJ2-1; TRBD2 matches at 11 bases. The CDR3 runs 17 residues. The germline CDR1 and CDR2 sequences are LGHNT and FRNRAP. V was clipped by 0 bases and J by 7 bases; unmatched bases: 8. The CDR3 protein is CASGLVLGTSGLNEQFF. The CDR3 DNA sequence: TGTGCTAGTGGTTTGGTACTAGGGACTAGCGGTTTAAATGAGCAGTTCTTC.

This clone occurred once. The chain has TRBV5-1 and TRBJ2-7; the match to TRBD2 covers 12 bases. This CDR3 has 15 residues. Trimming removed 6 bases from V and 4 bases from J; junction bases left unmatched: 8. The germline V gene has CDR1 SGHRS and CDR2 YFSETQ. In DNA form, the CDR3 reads TGCGCCAGCAAACCCCTAGCGGGAGGGCCATACGAGCAGTACTTC. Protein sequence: CASKPLAGGPYEQYF.

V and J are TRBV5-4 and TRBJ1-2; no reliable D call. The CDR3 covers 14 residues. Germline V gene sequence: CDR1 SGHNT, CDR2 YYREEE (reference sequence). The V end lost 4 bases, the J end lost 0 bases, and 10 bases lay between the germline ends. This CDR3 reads CASSTVGTNYGYTF. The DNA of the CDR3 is TGTGCCAGCAGCACGGTGGGGACTAACTATGGCTACACCTTC.

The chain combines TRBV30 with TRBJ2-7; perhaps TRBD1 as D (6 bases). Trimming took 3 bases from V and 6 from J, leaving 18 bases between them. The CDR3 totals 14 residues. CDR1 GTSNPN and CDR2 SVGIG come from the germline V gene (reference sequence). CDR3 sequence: CAWRDPGTIPEQYF. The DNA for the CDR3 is TGTGCCTGGAGGGACCCCGGGACAATCCCCGAGCAGTACTTC.

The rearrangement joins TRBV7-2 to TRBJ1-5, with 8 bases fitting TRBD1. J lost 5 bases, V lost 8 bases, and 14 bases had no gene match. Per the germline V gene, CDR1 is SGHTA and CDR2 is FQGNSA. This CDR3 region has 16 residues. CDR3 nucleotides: TGTGCCAGCCAGAGGACAGGGCAAAGAGTTGATCAGCCCCAGCATTTT. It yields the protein CASQRTGQRVDQPQHF.

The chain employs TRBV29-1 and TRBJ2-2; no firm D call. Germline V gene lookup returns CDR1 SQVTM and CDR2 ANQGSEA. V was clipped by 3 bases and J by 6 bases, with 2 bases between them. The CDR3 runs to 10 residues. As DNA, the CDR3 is TGCAGCGTTGAGGCCGGGGAGCTGTTTTTT. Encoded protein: CSVEAGELFF.

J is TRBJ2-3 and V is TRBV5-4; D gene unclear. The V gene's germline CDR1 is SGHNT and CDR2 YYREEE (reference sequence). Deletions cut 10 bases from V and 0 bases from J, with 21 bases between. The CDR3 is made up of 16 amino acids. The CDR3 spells CALSDAKLSSTDTQYF. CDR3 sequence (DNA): TGTGCCCTTTCAGACGCTAAATTATCTAGCACAGATACGCAGTATTTT.

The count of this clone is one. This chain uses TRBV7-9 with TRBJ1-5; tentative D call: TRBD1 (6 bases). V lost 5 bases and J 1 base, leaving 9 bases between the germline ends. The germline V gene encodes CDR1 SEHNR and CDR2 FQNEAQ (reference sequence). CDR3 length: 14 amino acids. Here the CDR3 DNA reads TGTGCCAGCAGCCCAGGGGAAAGCAATCAGCCCCAGCATTTT. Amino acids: CASSPGESNQPQHF. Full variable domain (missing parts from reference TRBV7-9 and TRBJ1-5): DTGVSQNPRHKITKRGQNVTFRCDPISEHNRLYWYRQTLGQGPEFLTYFQNEAQLEKSRLLSDRFSAERPKGSFSTLEIQRTEQGDSAMYLCASSPGESNQPQHFGDGTRLSIL.

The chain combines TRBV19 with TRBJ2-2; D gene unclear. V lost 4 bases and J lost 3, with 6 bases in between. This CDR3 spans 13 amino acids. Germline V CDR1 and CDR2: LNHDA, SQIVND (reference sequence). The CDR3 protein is CASSRRDTGELFF. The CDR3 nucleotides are TGTGCCAGTAGTAGAAGGGACACCGGGGAGCTGTTTTTT.

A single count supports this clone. CDR3 DNA: TGTGCCAGCAGCTTTGGAGCGGGAGTGGGGGAGCAGTACTTC. Translated: CASSFGAGVGEQYF. The chain uses TRBV5-6 and TRBJ2-7, with 8 bases aligning to TRBD2. J lost 7 bases, V lost 2 bases, and 8 bases had no gene match. This CDR3 is built from 14 residues. Germline values: CDR1 SGHDT, CDR2 YYEEEE.

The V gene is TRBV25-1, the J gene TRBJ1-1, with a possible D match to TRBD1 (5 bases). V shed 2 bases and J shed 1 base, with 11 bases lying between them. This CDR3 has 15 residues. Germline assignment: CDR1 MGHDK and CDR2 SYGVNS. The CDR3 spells CASSEGGRWNTEAFF. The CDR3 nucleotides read TGTGCCAGCAGTGAAGGGGGACGGTGGAACACTGAAGCTTTCTTT.

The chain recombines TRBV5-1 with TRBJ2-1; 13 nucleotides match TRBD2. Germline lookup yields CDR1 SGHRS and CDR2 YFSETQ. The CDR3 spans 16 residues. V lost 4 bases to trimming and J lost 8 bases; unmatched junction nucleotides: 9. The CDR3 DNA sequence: TGCGCCAGCAGCCTATCAGCACTAGCGGGAGGGCATGAGCAGTTCTTC. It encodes CASSLSALAGGHEQFF.

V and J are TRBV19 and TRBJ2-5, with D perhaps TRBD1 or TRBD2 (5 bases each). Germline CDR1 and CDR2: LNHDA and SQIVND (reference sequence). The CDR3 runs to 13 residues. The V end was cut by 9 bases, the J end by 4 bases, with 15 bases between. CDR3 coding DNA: TGTGCCAGCCACATGAGGGGCACAGAGACCCAGTACTTC. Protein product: CASHMRGTETQYF.

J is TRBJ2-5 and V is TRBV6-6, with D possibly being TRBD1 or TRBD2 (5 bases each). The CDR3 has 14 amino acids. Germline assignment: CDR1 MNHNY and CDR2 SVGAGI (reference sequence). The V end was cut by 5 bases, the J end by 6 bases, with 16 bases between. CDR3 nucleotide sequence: TGTGCCAGCAGTCCGCCGTTGGGGGACCAGACCCAGTACTTC. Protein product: CASSPPLGDQTQYF.

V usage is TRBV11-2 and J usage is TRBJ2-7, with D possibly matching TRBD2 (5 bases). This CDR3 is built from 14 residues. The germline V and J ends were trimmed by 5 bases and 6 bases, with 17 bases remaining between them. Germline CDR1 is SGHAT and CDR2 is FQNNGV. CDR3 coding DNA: TGTGCCAGCAGCCCCGCCTCCTCGGGAACCGAGCAGTACTTC. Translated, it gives CASSPASSGTEQYF.

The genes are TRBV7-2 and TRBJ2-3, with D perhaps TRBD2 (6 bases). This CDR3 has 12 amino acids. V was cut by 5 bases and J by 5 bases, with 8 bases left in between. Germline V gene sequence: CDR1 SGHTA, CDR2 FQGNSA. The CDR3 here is CASSPAGDTQYF. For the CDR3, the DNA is TGTGCCAGCAGCCCAGCGGGAGATACGCAGTATTTT.

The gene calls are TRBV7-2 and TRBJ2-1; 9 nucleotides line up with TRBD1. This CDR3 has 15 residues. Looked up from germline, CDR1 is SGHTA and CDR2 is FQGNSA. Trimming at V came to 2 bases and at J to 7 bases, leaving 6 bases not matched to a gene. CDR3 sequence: CASSLSGTGLNEQFF. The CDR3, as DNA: TGTGCCAGCAGCTTATCCGGGACAGGGTTGAATGAGCAGTTCTTC.

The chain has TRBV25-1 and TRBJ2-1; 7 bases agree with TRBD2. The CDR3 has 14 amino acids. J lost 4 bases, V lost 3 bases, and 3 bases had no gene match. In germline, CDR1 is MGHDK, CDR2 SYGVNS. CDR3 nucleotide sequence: TGTGCCAGCAGTGATAGCGGGTATTACAATGAGCAGTTCTTC. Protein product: CASSDSGYYNEQFF.